A single sample gave rise to the 9 T cell receptor beta chains below, sequenced in a study of T cell repertoires in cytomegalovirus infection. In TCRdb, the reads were re-called with MiXCR into one record per CDR3 protein. The sample gives tens of thousands of distinct CDR3 sequences, 20% to 25% of which show up once; 80% to 90% is in the top ten. What these receptors recognize is not known. The material was CD8+ T cells from cultured PBMCs, obtained from culture after CMV antigen stimulation. The receptors were sampled from a human donor in good health (CMV status not recorded). Some clones in this sample may be carry-over from other donors' samples.

This clonotype came up many times. V is TRBV27 and J is TRBJ1-3; 7 positions match TRBD1. Germline trimming cut 0 bases from V and 4 bases from J; bases unmatched to any gene: 0. Germline V lookup: CDR1 MNHEY, CDR2 SMNVEV (reference sequence). CDR3 size: 14 residues. CDR3 DNA sequence: TGTGCCAGCAGTTTATCGGGACAGGGAAACACCATATATTTT. Protein product: CASSLSGQGNTIYF.

This clonotype was detected a few times. The CDR3 region has the DNA TGTGCCAGCAGCTTTGGGGGGTTGGATCAGCCCCAGCATTTT. Translating it yields CASSFGGLDQPQHF. V gene TRBV7-6 combines with J gene TRBJ1-5; possible D gene TRBD1, 5 bases. V lost 3 bases to trimming and J lost 5 bases, with 11 bases between them. This CDR3 has 14 residues. Germline loops: CDR1 SGHVS, CDR2 FNYEAQ.

Of note for this clonotype: An end of the junction does not agree with germline; a read error may underlie this. The chain joins TRBV24-1 to TRBJ2-1; D is possibly TRBD1 (6 bases). The CDR3 runs to 13 residues. Germline CDR1 reads KGHDR; CDR2 reads SFDVKD. CDR3 residues: CATSDRPEGERFF. The CDR3 DNA reads as TGTGCCACCAGTGACCGGCCTGAGGGGGAGCGGTTCTTC.

The chain is built from TRBV11-1 and TRBJ1-1; D not resolved. The CDR3 sequence is 14 residues long. Germline V gene data show CDR1 as SGHAT and CDR2 as FQDESV (reference sequence). Trimming took off 1 base at V and 0 bases at J, with 6 bases between the two ends. The CDR3 DNA reads TGTGCCAGCAGCTTAGTCAGGATGAACACTGAAGCTTTCTTT. Protein product: CASSLVRMNTEAFF. Variable domain in full (rest from reference TRBV11-1 and TRBJ1-1): EAEVAQSPRYKITEKSQAVAFWCDPISGHATLYWYRQILGQGPELLVQFQDESVVDDSQLPKDRFSAERLKGVDSTLKIQPAELGDSAMYLCASSLVRMNTEAFFGQGTRLTVV.

The chain combines TRBV12-3 or TRBV12-4 with TRBJ1-1; a possible D gene is TRBD1 (6 bases). Deletions cut 4 bases from V and 5 bases from J, with 23 bases between. The CDR3 totals 17 residues. The DNA of the CDR3 is TGTGCCAGCAGTTACCCTGGACAGCGGTACGGTCTGACTGAAGCTTTCTTT. Protein: CASSYPGQRYGLTEAFF.

This clonotype turned up a few times. This sequence joins TRBV12-3 or TRBV12-4 and TRBJ1-1; the D is unclear. V dropped 7 bases and J dropped 10 bases, with 10 bases sitting between them. The CDR3 consists of 10 residues. DNA of the CDR3: TGTGCCAGCAACCCCTTGGCAGCTTTCTTT. Amino acids: CASNPLAAFF.

J is TRBJ1-1 and V is TRBV11-2, with a weak D call TRBD1 (5 bases). Trimming left V 5 bases short and J 1 base short, with 11 bases between. CDR3 length: 14 residues. Germline assignment: CDR1 SGHAT and CDR2 FQNNGV. For the CDR3, the DNA is TGTGCCAGCAGCCTAGGGGTAGGGAACACTGAAGCTTTCTTT. It specifies CASSLGVGNTEAFF.

V is TRBV6-1 and J is TRBJ1-2; 8 bases align to TRBD1. V trimming: 5 bases; J trimming: 5 bases; junction bases outside the gene matches: 7. The CDR3 is 14 residues long. Germline CDR1 is MNHNS and CDR2 is SASEGT. The CDR3 sequence: CASSKGQVFYGYTF. CDR3 nucleotides: TGTGCCAGCAGTAAGGGACAGGTTTTTTATGGCTACACCTTC.

The chain has TRBV28 and TRBJ2-5; 11 bases are shared with TRBD2. The V gene end was trimmed by 6 bases and the J gene end by 2 bases; junction bases not matched to a gene: 5. Per the germline V gene, CDR1 is MDHEN and CDR2 is SYDVKM. This CDR3 has 15 amino acids. The DNA for the CDR3 is TGTGCCAGCAGCGAACTAGCGGGAGTTCAAGAGACCCAGTACTTC. Its translation is CASSELAGVQETQYF.